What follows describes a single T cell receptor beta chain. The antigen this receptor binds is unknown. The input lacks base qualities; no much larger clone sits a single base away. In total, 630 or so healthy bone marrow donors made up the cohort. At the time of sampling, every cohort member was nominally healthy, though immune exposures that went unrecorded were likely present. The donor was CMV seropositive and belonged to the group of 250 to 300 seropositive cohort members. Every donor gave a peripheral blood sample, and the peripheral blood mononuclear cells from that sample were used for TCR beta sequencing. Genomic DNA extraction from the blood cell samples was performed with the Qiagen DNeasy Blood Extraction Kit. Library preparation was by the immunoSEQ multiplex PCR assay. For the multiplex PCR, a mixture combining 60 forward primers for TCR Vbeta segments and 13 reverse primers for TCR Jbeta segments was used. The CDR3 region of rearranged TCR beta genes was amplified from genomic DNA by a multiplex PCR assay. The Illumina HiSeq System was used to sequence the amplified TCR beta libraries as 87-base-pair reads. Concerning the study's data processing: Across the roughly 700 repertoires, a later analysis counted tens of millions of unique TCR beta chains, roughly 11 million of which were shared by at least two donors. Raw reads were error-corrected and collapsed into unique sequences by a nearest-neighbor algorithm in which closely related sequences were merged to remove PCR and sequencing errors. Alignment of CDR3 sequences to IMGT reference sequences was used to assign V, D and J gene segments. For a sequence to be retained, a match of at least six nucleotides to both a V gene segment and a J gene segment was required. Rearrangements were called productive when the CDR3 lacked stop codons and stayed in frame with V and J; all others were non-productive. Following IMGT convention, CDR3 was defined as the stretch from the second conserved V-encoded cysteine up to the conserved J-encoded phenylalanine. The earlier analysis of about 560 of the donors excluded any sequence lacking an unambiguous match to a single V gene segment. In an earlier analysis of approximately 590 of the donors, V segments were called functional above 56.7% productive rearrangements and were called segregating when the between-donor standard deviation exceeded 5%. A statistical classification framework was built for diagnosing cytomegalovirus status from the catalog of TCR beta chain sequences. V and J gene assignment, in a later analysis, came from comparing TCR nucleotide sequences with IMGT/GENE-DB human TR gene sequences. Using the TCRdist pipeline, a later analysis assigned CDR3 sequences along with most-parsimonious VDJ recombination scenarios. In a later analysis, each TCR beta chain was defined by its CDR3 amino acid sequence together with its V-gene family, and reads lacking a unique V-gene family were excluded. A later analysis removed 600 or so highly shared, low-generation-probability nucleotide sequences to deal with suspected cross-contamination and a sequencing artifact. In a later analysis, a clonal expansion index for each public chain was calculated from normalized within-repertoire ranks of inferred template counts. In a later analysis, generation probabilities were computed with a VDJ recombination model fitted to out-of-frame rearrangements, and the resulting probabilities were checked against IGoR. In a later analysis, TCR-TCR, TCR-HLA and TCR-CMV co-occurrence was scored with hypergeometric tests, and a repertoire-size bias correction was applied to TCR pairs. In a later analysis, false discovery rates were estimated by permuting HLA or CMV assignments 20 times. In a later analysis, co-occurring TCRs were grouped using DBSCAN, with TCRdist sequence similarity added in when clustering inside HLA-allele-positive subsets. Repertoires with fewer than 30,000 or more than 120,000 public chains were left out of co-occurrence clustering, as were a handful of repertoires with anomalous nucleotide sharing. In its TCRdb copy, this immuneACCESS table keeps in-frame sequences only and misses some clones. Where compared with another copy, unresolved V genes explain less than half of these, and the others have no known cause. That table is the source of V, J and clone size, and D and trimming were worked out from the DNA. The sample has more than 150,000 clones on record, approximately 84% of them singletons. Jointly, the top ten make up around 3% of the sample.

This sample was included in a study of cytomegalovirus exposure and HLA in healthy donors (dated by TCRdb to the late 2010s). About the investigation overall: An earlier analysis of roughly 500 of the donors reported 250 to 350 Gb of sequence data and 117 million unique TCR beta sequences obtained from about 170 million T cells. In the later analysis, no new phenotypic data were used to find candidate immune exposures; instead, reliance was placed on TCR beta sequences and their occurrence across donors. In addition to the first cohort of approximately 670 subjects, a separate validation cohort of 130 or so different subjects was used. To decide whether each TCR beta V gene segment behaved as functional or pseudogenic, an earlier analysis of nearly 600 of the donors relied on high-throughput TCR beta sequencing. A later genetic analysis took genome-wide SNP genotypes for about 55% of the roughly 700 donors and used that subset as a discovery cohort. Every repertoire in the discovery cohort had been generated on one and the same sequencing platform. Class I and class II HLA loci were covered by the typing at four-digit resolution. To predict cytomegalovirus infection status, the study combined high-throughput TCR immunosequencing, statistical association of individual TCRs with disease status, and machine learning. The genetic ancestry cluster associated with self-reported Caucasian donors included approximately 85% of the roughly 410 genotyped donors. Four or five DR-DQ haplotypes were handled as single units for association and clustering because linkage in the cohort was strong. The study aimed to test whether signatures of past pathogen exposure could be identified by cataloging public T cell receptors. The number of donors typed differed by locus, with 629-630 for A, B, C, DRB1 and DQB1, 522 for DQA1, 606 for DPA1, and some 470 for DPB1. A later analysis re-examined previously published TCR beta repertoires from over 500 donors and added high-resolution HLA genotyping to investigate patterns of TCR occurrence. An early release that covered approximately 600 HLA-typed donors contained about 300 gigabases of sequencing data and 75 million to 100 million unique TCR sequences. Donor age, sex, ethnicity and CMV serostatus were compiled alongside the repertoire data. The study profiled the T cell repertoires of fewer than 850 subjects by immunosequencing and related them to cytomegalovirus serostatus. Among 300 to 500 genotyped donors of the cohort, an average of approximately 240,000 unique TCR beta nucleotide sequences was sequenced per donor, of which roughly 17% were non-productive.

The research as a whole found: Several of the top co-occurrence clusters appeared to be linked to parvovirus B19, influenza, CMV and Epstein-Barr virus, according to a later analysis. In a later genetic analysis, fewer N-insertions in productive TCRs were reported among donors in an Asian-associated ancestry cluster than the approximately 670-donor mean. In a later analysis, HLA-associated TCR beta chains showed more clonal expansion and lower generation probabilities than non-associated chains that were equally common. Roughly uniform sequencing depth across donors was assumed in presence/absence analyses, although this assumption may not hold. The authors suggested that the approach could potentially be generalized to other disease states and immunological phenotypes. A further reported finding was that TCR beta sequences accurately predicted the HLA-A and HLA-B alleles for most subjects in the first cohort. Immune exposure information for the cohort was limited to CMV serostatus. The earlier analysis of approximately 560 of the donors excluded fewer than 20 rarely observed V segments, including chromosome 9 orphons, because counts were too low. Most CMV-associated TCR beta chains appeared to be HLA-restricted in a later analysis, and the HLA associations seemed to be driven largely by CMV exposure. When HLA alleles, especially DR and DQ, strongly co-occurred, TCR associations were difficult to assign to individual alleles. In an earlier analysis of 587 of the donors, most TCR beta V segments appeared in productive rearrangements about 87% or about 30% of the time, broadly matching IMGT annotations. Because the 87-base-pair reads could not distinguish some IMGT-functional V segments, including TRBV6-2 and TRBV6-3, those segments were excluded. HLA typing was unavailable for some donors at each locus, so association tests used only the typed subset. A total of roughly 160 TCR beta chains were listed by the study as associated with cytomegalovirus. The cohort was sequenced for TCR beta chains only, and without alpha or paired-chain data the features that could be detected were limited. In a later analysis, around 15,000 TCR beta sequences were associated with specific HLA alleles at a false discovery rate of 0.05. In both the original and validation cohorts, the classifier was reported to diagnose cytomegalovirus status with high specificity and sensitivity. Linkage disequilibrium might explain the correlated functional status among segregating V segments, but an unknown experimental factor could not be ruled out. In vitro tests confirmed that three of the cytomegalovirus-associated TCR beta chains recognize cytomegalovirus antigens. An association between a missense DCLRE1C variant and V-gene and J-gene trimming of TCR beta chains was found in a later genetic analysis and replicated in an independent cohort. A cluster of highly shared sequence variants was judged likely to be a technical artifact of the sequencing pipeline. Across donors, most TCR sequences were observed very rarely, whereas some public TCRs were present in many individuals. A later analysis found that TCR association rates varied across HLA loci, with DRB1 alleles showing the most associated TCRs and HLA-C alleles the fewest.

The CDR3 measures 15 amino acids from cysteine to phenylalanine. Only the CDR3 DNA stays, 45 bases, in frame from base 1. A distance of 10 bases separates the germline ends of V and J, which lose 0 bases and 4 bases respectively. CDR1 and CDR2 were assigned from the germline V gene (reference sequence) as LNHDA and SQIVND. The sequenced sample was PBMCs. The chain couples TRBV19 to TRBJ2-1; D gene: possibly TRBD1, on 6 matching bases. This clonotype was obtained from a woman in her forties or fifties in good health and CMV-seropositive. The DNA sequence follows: TGTGCCAGTAGTATAGACGGGACAAGTTACAATGAGCAGTTCTTC. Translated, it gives CASSIDGTSYNEQFF.